Below are 10 T cell receptor beta chains sequenced from a single sample in a study of blood T cell repertoires in COVID-19. Repertoires were generated with immunoSEQ multiplex PCR, while TCRdb's copy carries only in-frame clones and drops some. The sample records under 55,000 clones, less than 90% being singletons. Sequencing input: peripheral blood. These receptors were collected from a human donor in a cohort sampled during active COVID-19.

This chain links TRBV9 with TRBJ2-1, with D perhaps matching TRBD1 (6 bases). Germline-derived CDR1 and CDR2 are SGDLS and YYNGEE. The CDR3 sequence is 16 residues long. V gave up 0 bases and J gave up 0 bases, with 10 bases separating them. The CDR3 DNA reads as TGTGCCAGCAGCGTAGCTTCGGACAGCTCCTACAATGAGCAGTTCTTC. This translates into CASSVASDSSYNEQFF.

The chain joins TRBV5-1 to TRBJ2-4; 13 nucleotides match TRBD2. The trim removed 5 bases at V and 2 bases at J, leaving 13 bases unmatched. The CDR3 covers 19 residues. The germline V gene encodes CDR1 SGHRS and CDR2 YFSETQ. CDR3 loop: CASRRTSGGLGESKNIQYF. CDR3 DNA: TGCGCCAGCAGGAGGACTAGCGGGGGCCTCGGGGAATCCAAAAACATTCAGTACTTC. Using reference TRBV5-1 and TRBJ2-4 for the parts outside the CDR3, the full variable domain is KAGVTQTPRYLIKTRGQQVTLSCSPISGHRSVSWYQQTPGQGLQFLFEYFSETQRNKGNFPGRFSGRQFSNSRSEMNVSTLELGDSALYLCASRRTSGGLGESKNIQYFGAGTRLSVL.

J is TRBJ2-3 and V is TRBV19; 9 bases are shared with TRBD1. CDR1 is LNHDA and CDR2 is SQIVND in the germline V gene (reference sequence). The CDR3 is made up of 14 amino acids. V lost 10 bases and J lost 4; bases outside the gene matches: 9. CDR3 in amino acids: CAISPGQGADTQYF. CDR3 DNA: TGTGCCATCTCGCCGGGACAGGGTGCAGATACGCAGTATTTT.

Judged by abundance, this clone is medium-sized (0.01 to 0.1%). The chain has TRBV3-1 (or the pseudogene TRBV3-2) and TRBJ2-3; tentatively, D is TRBD1 (5 bases). There are 14 residues in the CDR3. Germline V gives CDR1 LGHDT, CDR2 YNNKEL (reference sequence). Trimming stripped 1 base from V and 3 bases from J, with 8 bases between. The CDR3 here is CASSQAKGTDTQYF. CDR3 DNA sequence: TGTGCCAGCAGCCAAGCCAAGGGGACAGATACGCAGTATTTT.

This clone turned up a few times. The rearrangement links TRBV2 to TRBJ1-5; 8 bases align to TRBD1. The CDR3 consists of 15 residues. Per germline, CDR1 SNHLY and CDR2 FYNNEI. The V and J ends lost 6 bases and 4 bases, in that order; junction bases with no gene match: 8. The CDR3 protein is CASRKDRARNQPQHF. CDR3 nucleotide sequence: TGTGCCAGCAGGAAGGACAGGGCTAGGAATCAGCCCCAGCATTTT. Variable domain in full (rest from reference TRBV2 and TRBJ1-5): EPEVTQTPSHQVTQMGQEVILRCVPISNHLYFYWYRQILGQKVEFLVSFYNNEISEKSEIFDDQFSVERPDGSNFTLKIRSTKLEDSAMYFCASRKDRARNQPQHFGDGTRLSIL.

V usage is TRBV5-1 and J usage is TRBJ2-7; the match to TRBD1 covers 8 bases. This CDR3 is built from 14 residues. V lost 2 bases and J lost 3; bases outside the gene matches: 4. The V gene's germline CDR1 is SGHRS and CDR2 YFSETQ. For the CDR3, the DNA is TGCGCCAGCAGCTTAACAGGGGGTATCTACGAGCAGTACTTC. It translates to CASSLTGGIYEQYF.

J is TRBJ1-5 and V is TRBV2; D unresolved. This CDR3 is built from 15 residues. Germline loops: CDR1 SNHLY, CDR2 FYNNEI. V shed 5 bases and J shed 5 bases, with 16 bases lying between them. CDR3 residues: CASSSSGVSYQPQHF. The CDR3 coding sequence is TGTGCCAGCAGTTCCAGCGGGGTAAGCTATCAGCCCCAGCATTTT.

A single count supports this clone. The chain employs TRBV20-1 and TRBJ1-1, with TRBD1 as a possible D gene (6 bases). Trimming pared 3 bases from V and 10 bases from J, leaving 18 bases between. The length of the CDR3 is 13 residues. The germline gives CDR1 DFQATT, CDR2 SNEGSKA (reference sequence). The CDR3 coding sequence is TGCAGTGCTAGTGCTACCGGGACATCGGCAGCTTTCTTT. Its translation: CSASATGTSAAFF.

This chain joins TRBV28 and TRBJ1-2; 8 bases are a match to TRBD1. Germline V CDR1 and CDR2: MDHEN, SYDVKM. V lost 4 bases, J lost 5 bases, and 15 bases stayed unmatched. This CDR3 is built from 17 residues. This CDR3 is CASSSQTSGTGGYGYTF. The CDR3 DNA sequence: TGTGCCAGCAGTTCTCAAACCTCCGGGACAGGTGGATATGGCTACACCTTC.

The rearrangement joins TRBV15 to TRBJ1-1; D perhaps matches TRBD1 (6 bases). The CDR3 length is 13 residues. Trimming shortened V by 7 bases and J by 3 bases, and 12 bases separated the two germline ends. Per the germline V gene, CDR1 is LNHNV and CDR2 is YYDKDF (reference sequence). The chain's CDR3 is CATMGARDTEAFF. The CDR3 coding sequence is TGTGCCACCATGGGGGCGCGGGACACTGAAGCTTTCTTT.